The 26 T cell receptor beta chains below all came from one sample that was sequenced in a study of blood T cell repertoires in COVID-19 (dated by TCRdb to 2020 to 2022). The method was the immunoSEQ multiplex PCR assay. TCRdb provides this immuneACCESS table in a form limited to in-frame rearrangements. Some clones are lacking; in checked studies, under half of them reflect an unresolved V gene, and why the rest are absent is not known. Within this sample are 140,000 to 150,000 clones, with 88% of them counted one time only. The top ten constitute 1.8% of the sample. The specimen was peripheral blood. The receptors shown here come from a man between 70 and 80 years old with acute or convalescent COVID-19.

The chain is built from TRBV2 and TRBJ2-1, with D maybe TRBD2 (5 bases). The CDR3 extends over 17 amino acids. CDR1 SNHLY and CDR2 FYNNEI come from the germline V gene. V lost 2 bases, J lost 0 bases, and 14 bases lay in between. The CDR3 region has the DNA TGTGCCAGCAGTGAAATGGGCCCGGGGAGCTCCTACAATGAGCAGTTCTTC. This codes for CASSEMGPGSSYNEQFF.

The CDR3 nucleotides are TGCAGCGCACACGATAACTATGGCTACACCTTC. It translates to CSAHDNYGYTF. J is TRBJ1-2 and V is TRBV29-1; D unclear. CDR1 SQVTM and CDR2 ANQGSEA come from the germline V gene. V was shortened by 7 bases and J by 1 base, with 7 bases between the two germline ends. The CDR3 is 11 residues long.

For the CDR3, the DNA is TGTGCCAGCAGCCTAAACGGCGCAGGGTCCCCTGAAGCTTTCTTT. Translated, it gives CASSLNGAGSPEAFF. This chain uses TRBV13 with TRBJ1-1, with D tentatively TRBD1 (5 bases). The CDR3 contains 15 residues. The germline V gene encodes CDR1 PRHDT and CDR2 FYEKMQ (reference sequence). V was cut by 5 bases and J by 6 bases, with 19 bases left in between.

The chain has TRBV30 and TRBJ2-7; possible D gene TRBD1, 6 bases. CDR3 length equals 12 residues. Germline lookup yields CDR1 GTSNPN and CDR2 SVGIG (reference sequence). Trimming removed 2 bases at V and 2 bases at J, with 7 bases between. Here the CDR3 DNA reads TGTGCCTGGAGTACAGGGACCTACGAGCAGTACTTC. It specifies CAWSTGTYEQYF.

DNA for the CDR3: TGTGCCAGCAGCTTAGGGGACAGGGGGCATGTTTATGAGCAGTTCTTC. Its protein product is CASSLGDRGHVYEQFF. The chain combines TRBV7-6 with TRBJ2-1, with TRBD1 identical over 12 bases. Trimming removed 1 base from V and 8 bases from J; junction bases left unmatched: 6. Germline CDR1 is SGHVS and CDR2 is FNYEAQ. The CDR3 consists of 16 residues. Filled out from reference TRBV7-6 and TRBJ2-1, the complete variable domain reads GAGVSQSPRYKVTKRGQDVALRCDPISGHVSLYWYRQALGQGPEFLTYFNYEAQQDKSGLPNDRFSAERPEGSISTLTIQRTEQRDSAMYRCASSLGDRGHVYEQFFGPGTRLTVL.

A single count supports this clone. The J gene is TRBJ2-7, the V gene TRBV13; 9 nucleotides line up with TRBD2. Germline CDR1 and CDR2: PRHDT and FYEKMQ (reference sequence). Trimming cost V 6 bases and J 6 bases; bases outside gene matches: 6. The CDR3 loop spans 13 amino acids. The DNA of the CDR3 is TGTGCCAGCAGGGAGCGGGGGGTGGGCGAGCAGTACTTC. Amino acids: CASRERGVGEQYF.

V is TRBV7-8 and J is TRBJ1-1; the match to TRBD1 covers 8 bases. With 5 bases clipped from V and 4 bases from J, the junction kept 9 bases outside the gene matches. The CDR3 runs to 15 residues. CDR1 SGHVS and CDR2 FQNEAQ come from the germline V gene. Here the CDR3 DNA reads TGTGCCAGCAGCACCCAACAGGGGGGTAGCACTGAAGCTTTCTTT. Protein sequence: CASSTQQGGSTEAFF.

The chain combines TRBV19 with TRBJ2-6, with 11 bases lining up with TRBD2. J lost 1 base, V lost 5 bases, and 4 bases had no gene match. This CDR3 is 17 amino acids long. Germline values: CDR1 LNHDA, CDR2 SQIVND (reference sequence). This CDR3 reads CASSRLAGGSGANVLTF. The CDR3 nucleotides are TGTGCCAGTAGTCGGCTAGCGGGGGGTTCTGGGGCCAACGTCCTGACTTTC.

For the CDR3, the DNA is TGCGCCAGCAGCTCCGATAGGGGGGGGCTGCGGGGAGAGCAGTACTTC. Translated: CASSSDRGGLRGEQYF. V is TRBV5-1 and J is TRBJ2-7; tentatively, D is TRBD2 (7 bases). From germline, CDR1 is SGHRS and CDR2 YFSETQ. The CDR3 loop spans 16 amino acids. V dropped 3 bases and J dropped 7 bases, with 23 bases sitting between them.

This chain connects TRBV14 to TRBJ2-4; 10 bases are a match to TRBD2. The CDR3 covers 16 residues. Germline trimming cut 4 bases from V and 10 bases from J; bases unmatched to any gene: 13. Germline V gene lookup returns CDR1 SGHDN and CDR2 FVKESK. This CDR3 reads CASSRGRVLAGEIQYF. The CDR3, as DNA: TGTGCCAGCAGCCGGGGGAGAGTCCTAGCGGGAGAGATTCAGTACTTC.

The V and J genes are TRBV2 and TRBJ2-3; 10 bases are a match to TRBD2. CDR3 length equals 17 residues. Germline V CDR1 and CDR2: SNHLY, FYNNEI. The junction had 11 bases not matched to a gene; V was cut back by 3 bases and J by 5 bases. In DNA form, the CDR3 reads TGTGCCAGCAGTGATGGAAGAGCGGGGGGGCGCGGAGATACGCAGTATTTT. It is translated as CASSDGRAGGRGDTQYF.

V usage is TRBV5-8 and J usage is TRBJ2-2; 11 positions match TRBD2. J lost 3 bases, V lost 5 bases, and 3 bases had no gene match. The CDR3 sequence is 15 residues long. The germline V gene has CDR1 SGHTS and CDR2 YDEGEE. The CDR3 region is CASSLAGGYTGELFF. In DNA form, the CDR3 reads TGTGCCAGCAGTCTAGCGGGGGGCTACACCGGGGAGCTGTTTTTT.

The chain joins TRBV7-8 to TRBJ2-7; 8 bases match TRBD1. V was clipped by 5 bases and J by 4 bases; unmatched bases: 7. The CDR3 is 14 amino acids. Germline values: CDR1 SGHVS, CDR2 FQNEAQ. CDR3 in amino acids: CASSPGQDVYEQYF. CDR3 DNA sequence: TGTGCCAGCAGCCCGGGACAGGACGTTTACGAGCAGTACTTC. Variable domain in full (rest from reference TRBV7-8 and TRBJ2-7): GAGVSQSPRYKVAKRGQDVALRCDPISGHVSLFWYQQALGQGPEFLTYFQNEAQLDKSGLPSDRFFAERPEGSVSTLKIQRTQQEDSAVYLCASSPGQDVYEQYFGPGTRLTVT.

J is TRBJ2-1 and V is TRBV3-1 (or the pseudogene TRBV3-2); the match to TRBD1 covers 8 bases. CDR1 and CDR2 (germline): LGHDT, YNNKEL (reference sequence). V lost 4 bases, J lost 1 base, and 3 bases stayed unmatched. The CDR3 is made up of 15 amino acids. The CDR3 here is CASSLGTGSYNEQFF. CDR3 DNA sequence: TGTGCCAGCAGCCTCGGGACAGGTTCCTACAATGAGCAGTTCTTC.

This clone was detected only a few times. J is TRBJ2-1 and V is TRBV7-9; TRBD1 agrees at 9 bases. J gave up 2 bases and V 1 base, and 3 bases lay outside the gene matches. Germline loops: CDR1 SEHNR, CDR2 FQNEAQ (reference sequence). The CDR3 has 16 residues. CDR3 in DNA: TGTGCCAGCAGCTTAGGGGACAGGGAAGCCTACAATGAGCAGTTCTTC. Encoded protein: CASSLGDREAYNEQFF.

The V call is TRBV7-9, the J call TRBJ1-1; 9 bases line up with TRBD1. V lost 5 bases and J lost 7; bases outside the gene matches: 8. The CDR3 runs 14 residues. From germline, CDR1 is SEHNR and CDR2 FQNEAQ (reference sequence). The DNA of the CDR3 is TGTGCCAGCAGCCCGTACAGGGGGCCGAATGAAGCTTTCTTT. Protein sequence: CASSPYRGPNEAFF.

The genes are TRBV6-5 and TRBJ1-2; D perhaps matches TRBD1 (5 bases). The CDR3 runs 15 residues. Trimming took off 5 bases at V and 0 bases at J, with 13 bases between the two ends. The germline V gene has CDR1 MNHEY and CDR2 SVGAGI. The CDR3 bases are TGTGCCAGCAGTCAACAGGCGATAGCTAACTATGGCTACACCTTC. It translates to CASSQQAIANYGYTF.

The chain links TRBV4-2 to TRBJ2-2; D gene uncertain. Germline V gives CDR1 LGHNA, CDR2 YNFKEQ. The CDR3 runs 12 residues. Trimming stripped 4 bases from V and 7 bases from J, with 7 bases between. CDR3 nucleotides: TGTGCCAGCAGCCCCAGTTTCGGGGAGCTGTTTTTT. Protein: CASSPSFGELFF.

Notes on this clone: This sample includes further DNA sequences coding for the same CDR3. The chain has TRBV7-3 and TRBJ2-6, with D perhaps matching TRBD2 (7 bases). Germline CDR1 and CDR2: SGHTA and FQGTGA. The CDR3 loop spans 14 amino acids. With 6 bases removed from V and 4 bases from J, the gap between germline ends came to 10 bases. The CDR3 nucleotides read TGTGCCAGCAGAGGGGGGGGAGGGGCCAACGTCCTGACTTTC. Its translation: CASRGGGGANVLTF.

The chain uses TRBV6-5 and TRBJ1-2; 9 bases fit TRBD1. CDR3 size: 12 residues. Germline CDR1 reads MNHEY; CDR2 reads SVGAGI. V shed 6 bases and J 13 bases; nucleotides not matched to a gene: 9. This CDR3 is CASSVDRGKLTF. CDR3 in DNA: TGTGCCAGCAGCGTAGACAGGGGGAAGCTCACCTTC.

The chain is built from TRBV15 and TRBJ2-2; D is uncertain. This CDR3 has 15 amino acids. Germline V gene sequence: CDR1 LNHNV, CDR2 YYDKDF (reference sequence). V was cut by 5 bases and J by 6 bases, with 16 bases left in between. The CDR3 sequence: CATSFRSNRAGELFF. Written as DNA, the CDR3 is TGTGCCACCAGCTTCCGGTCGAATCGGGCCGGGGAGCTGTTTTTT.

The rearrangement uses TRBV5-1 and TRBJ2-7, with TRBD2 matching 15 bases. CDR3 size: 17 residues. Trimming removed 4 bases from V and 3 bases from J; junction bases left unmatched: 8. Germline V gene data show CDR1 as SGHRS and CDR2 as YFSETQ. The CDR3 DNA is TGCGCCAGCAGCGCCGGGACTAGCGGGGGGAGGGTCTACGAGCAGTACTTC. Encoded protein: CASSAGTSGGRVYEQYF.

The rearrangement joins TRBV3-1 (or the pseudogene TRBV3-2) to TRBJ1-2; 8 positions agree with TRBD1. CDR1 is LGHDT, CDR2 YNNKEL, per germline (reference sequence). The V and J ends lost 4 bases and 5 bases, in that order; junction bases with no gene match: 21. The CDR3 totals 19 residues. The CDR3 is CASSPLQGRGRTTEYGYTF. The DNA of the CDR3 is TGTGCCAGCAGCCCCCTGCAAGGCAGGGGGCGGACAACCGAGTATGGCTACACCTTC.

CDR3 residues: CASSQDRVNTEAFF. The DNA for the CDR3 is TGTGCCAGCAGCCAAGACAGGGTGAACACTGAAGCTTTCTTT. The chain links TRBV5-4 to TRBJ1-1; 7 bases fit TRBD1. CDR3 length equals 14 residues. CDR1 is SGHNT, CDR2 YYREEE, per germline (reference sequence). V lost 4 bases and J lost 0; bases outside the gene matches: 3.

The chain joins TRBV19 to TRBJ1-5; weak D call: TRBD1 (5 bases). Germline V lookup: CDR1 LNHDA, CDR2 SQIVND (reference sequence). CDR3 length: 15 amino acids. Trimming removed 6 bases from V and 4 bases from J, with 16 bases in between. The DNA for the CDR3 is TGTGCCAGTAGGTCCTTTCTCGGGGGGAATCAGCCCCAGCATTTT. Residues: CASRSFLGGNQPQHF.

Only a few counts were recorded for this clone. V gene TRBV6-5 combines with J gene TRBJ1-1, with TRBD1 matching 11 bases. V was pared by 9 bases and J by 6 bases, with 9 bases of the junction left unmatched. This CDR3 contains 14 residues. CDR1 and CDR2 (germline): MNHEY, SVGAGI. The CDR3 loop is CASVSGQGASEAFF. As DNA, the CDR3 is TGTGCCAGTGTCTCCGGACAGGGGGCCTCTGAAGCTTTCTTT.